These 9 T cell receptor beta chains came from one sample sequenced in a study of graft-versus-host responses after intestinal transplantation. The method was immunoSEQ multiplex PCR; TCRdb's version includes in-frame clones alone and lacks a portion of them. In the table there are tens of thousands of clones, more than 80% of which are singletons. The sample consisted of PBMCs, taken 650 to 670 days after intestinal transplant. These receptors were taken from a human patient who received an intestinal transplant, so some T cells may come from the graft donor.

The chain employs TRBV4-1 and TRBJ2-7, with D maybe TRBD2 (6 bases). The CDR3 length is 13 residues. Germline V gene sequence: CDR1 MGHRA, CDR2 YSYEKL. V lost 1 base and J 6 bases, leaving 10 bases between the germline ends. CDR3 DNA: TGCGCCAGCAGCCAAGTCGGAGGGCTCGAGCAGTACTTC. It yields the protein CASSQVGGLEQYF.

This clone was observed a single time. V is TRBV4-1 and J is TRBJ1-2; D unclear. The germline gives CDR1 MGHRA, CDR2 YSYEKL. The germline V and J ends were trimmed by 4 bases and 4 bases, with 10 bases remaining between them. The CDR3 is made up of 13 amino acids. This CDR3 reads CASSLNRAYGYTF. CDR3 coding DNA: TGCGCCAGCAGCCTAAACAGAGCCTATGGCTACACCTTC.

The V call is TRBV4-1, the J call TRBJ1-1, with D possibly matching TRBD1 (5 bases). Germline CDR1 is MGHRA and CDR2 is YSYEKL. This CDR3 is 17 amino acids long. With 0 bases removed from V and 6 bases from J, the gap between germline ends came to 20 bases. CDR3 residues: CASSQDGAQGWGAEAFF. For the CDR3, the DNA is TGCGCCAGCAGCCAAGATGGCGCCCAGGGTTGGGGCGCTGAAGCTTTCTTT.

This rearrangement joins TRBV30 to TRBJ2-4, with TRBD1 matching over 7 bases. The germline gives CDR1 GTSNPN, CDR2 SVGIG (reference sequence). This CDR3 is 12 amino acids long. With V trimmed by 4 bases and J by 9 bases, 6 bases remained unmatched. CDR3 DNA: TGTGCCTGGACATCAGGGGGAAGCATTCAGTACTTC. Its translation is CAWTSGGSIQYF.

The CDR3 protein is CASSPTGANTGELFF. CDR3 DNA sequence: TGTGCCAGCTCACCCACGGGAGCGAACACCGGGGAGCTGTTTTTT. V usage is TRBV18 and J usage is TRBJ2-2; weak D call: TRBD2 (6 bases). With 3 bases removed from V and 0 bases from J, the gap between germline ends came to 8 bases. Germline CDR1 KGHSH, CDR2 LQKENI. This CDR3 spans 15 amino acids.

The chain carries TRBV10-3 and TRBJ2-2, with 7 bases that match TRBD2. CDR1 ENHRY and CDR2 SYGVKD come from the germline V gene. V trimming: 3 bases; J trimming: 0 bases; junction bases outside the gene matches: 4. This CDR3 comprises 16 residues. This chain's CDR3 is CAISDGAGANTGELFF. CDR3 DNA sequence: TGTGCCATCAGTGATGGGGCGGGGGCGAACACCGGGGAGCTGTTTTTT.

The chain links TRBV19 to TRBJ2-4; 13 bases are shared with TRBD2. The CDR3 loop spans 17 amino acids. With V trimmed by 1 base and J by 3 bases, 3 bases remained unmatched. Germline V gives CDR1 LNHDA, CDR2 SQIVND (reference sequence). CDR3 sequence (DNA): TGTGCCAGTAGTATAGGGGGACTAGCGGGGAACAAAAACATTCAGTACTTC. Translated, it gives CASSIGGLAGNKNIQYF.

CDR3 in amino acids: CASSAYSYNSPLHF. CDR3 in DNA: TGTGCCAGCAGTGCTTACTCCTATAATTCACCCCTCCACTTT. The rearrangement links TRBV2 to TRBJ1-6, with unresolved D. V was clipped by 4 bases and J by 0 bases, with 4 bases between them. The CDR3 spans 14 residues. The germline V gene has CDR1 SNHLY and CDR2 FYNNEI.

This clone occurred a few times. This rearrangement joins TRBV5-1 to TRBJ2-2, with TRBD2 identical over 8 bases. After removal of 1 base from V and 12 bases from J, the junction contained 17 bases not matched to a gene. Per the germline V gene, CDR1 is SGHRS and CDR2 is YFSETQ. This CDR3 has 17 amino acids. The CDR3 reads CASSLRPRLAGFRQLFF. The CDR3 DNA sequence: TGCGCCAGCAGCTTGCGACCCCGATTAGCGGGGTTTCGCCAGCTGTTTTTT.